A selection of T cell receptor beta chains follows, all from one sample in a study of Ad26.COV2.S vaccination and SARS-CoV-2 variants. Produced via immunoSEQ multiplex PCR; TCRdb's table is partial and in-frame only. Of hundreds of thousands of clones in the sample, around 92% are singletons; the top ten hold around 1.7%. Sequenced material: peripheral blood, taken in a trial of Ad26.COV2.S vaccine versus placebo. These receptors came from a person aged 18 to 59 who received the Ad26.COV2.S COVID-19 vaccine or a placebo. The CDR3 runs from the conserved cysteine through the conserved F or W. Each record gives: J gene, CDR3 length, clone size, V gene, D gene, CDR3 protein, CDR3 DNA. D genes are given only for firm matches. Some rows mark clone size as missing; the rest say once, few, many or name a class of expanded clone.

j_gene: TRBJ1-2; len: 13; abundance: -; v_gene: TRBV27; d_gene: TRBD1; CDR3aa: CASSSLDRYGYTF; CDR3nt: TGTGCCAGCAGTTCGCTGGACAGGTATGGCTACACCTTC
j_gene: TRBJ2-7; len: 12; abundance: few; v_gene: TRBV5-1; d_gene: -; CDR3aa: CASRVGSQEQYF; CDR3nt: TGCGCCAGCAGGGTCGGGTCGCAAGAGCAGTACTTC
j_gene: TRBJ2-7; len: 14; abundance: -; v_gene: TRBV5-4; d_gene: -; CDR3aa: CASSLVGATYEQYF; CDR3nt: TGTGCCAGCAGCTTGGTAGGGGCCACCTACGAGCAGTACTTC
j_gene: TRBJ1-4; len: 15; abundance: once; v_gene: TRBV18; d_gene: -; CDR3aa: CASSPWDGTNEKLFF; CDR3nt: TGTGCCAGCTCACCCTGGGACGGAACTAATGAAAAACTGTTTTTT
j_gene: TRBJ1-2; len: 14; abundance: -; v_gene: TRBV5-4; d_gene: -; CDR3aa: CASSPPGAVGGYTF; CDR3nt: TGTGCCAGCAGTCCCCCGGGGGCCGTGGGGGGCTACACCTTC
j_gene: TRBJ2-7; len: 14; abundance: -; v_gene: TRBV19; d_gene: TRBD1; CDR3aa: CASSPGDRPYEQYF; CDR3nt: TGTGCCAGTAGTCCCGGGGACAGACCCTACGAGCAGTACTTC
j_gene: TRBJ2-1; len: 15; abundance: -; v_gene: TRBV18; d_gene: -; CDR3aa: CASSHAGVLHNEQFF; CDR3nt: TGTGCCAGCTCACATGCAGGGGTCCTCCACAATGAGCAGTTCTTC
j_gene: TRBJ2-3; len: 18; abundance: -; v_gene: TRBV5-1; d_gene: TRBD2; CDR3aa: CASSLALTGGYGTDTQYF; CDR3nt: TGCGCCAGCAGCTTGGCGTTGACGGGGGGTTATGGCACAGATACGCAGTATTTT
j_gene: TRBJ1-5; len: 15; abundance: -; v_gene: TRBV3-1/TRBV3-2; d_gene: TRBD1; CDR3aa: CASSQADRFNQPQHF; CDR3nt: TGTGCCAGCAGCCAAGCGGACAGGTTCAATCAGCCCCAGCATTTT
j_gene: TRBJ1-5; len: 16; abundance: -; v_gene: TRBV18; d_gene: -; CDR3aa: CASSSDSGLGYQPQHF; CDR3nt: TGTGCCAGCTCATCCGACTCGGGGTTAGGGTATCAGCCCCAGCATTTT
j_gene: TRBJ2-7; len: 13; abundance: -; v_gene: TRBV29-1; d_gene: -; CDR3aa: CSVVGGGTREQYF; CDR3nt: TGCAGCGTTGTAGGGGGAGGAACGCGCGAGCAGTACTTC
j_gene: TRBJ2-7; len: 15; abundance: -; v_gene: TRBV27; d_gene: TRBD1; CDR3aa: CASSLTGEYPREQYF; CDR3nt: TGTGCCAGCAGTTTGACAGGGGAGTATCCTAGGGAGCAGTACTTC
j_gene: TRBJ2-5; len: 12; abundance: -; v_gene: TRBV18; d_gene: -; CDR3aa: CASSLLEETQYF; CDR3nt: TGTGCCAGCTCACTCTTGGAGGAGACCCAGTACTTC
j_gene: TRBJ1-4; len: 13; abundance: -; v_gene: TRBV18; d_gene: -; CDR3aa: CASSPGLHEKLFF; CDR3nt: TGTGCCAGCTCCCCGGGCCTTCATGAAAAACTGTTTTTT
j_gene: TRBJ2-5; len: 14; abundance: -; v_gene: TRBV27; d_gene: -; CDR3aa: CASSFDSVGETQYF; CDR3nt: TGTGCCAGCAGTTTTGATTCGGTGGGGGAGACCCAGTACTTC
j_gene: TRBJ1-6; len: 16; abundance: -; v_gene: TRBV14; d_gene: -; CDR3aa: CASSLSGFRGASPLHF; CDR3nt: TGTGCCAGCAGCCTAAGCGGGTTCAGGGGTGCTTCACCCCTCCACTTT
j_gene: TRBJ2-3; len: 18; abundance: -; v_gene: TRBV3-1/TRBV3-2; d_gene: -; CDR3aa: CASSQRRFRPRDTDTQYF; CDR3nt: TGTGCCAGCAGCCAACGTAGGTTTAGGCCTAGAGATACAGATACGCAGTATTTT
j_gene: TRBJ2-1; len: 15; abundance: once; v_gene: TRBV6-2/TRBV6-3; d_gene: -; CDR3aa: CASSSTYGYYNEQFF; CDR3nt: TGTGCCAGCAGTTCCACATACGGATATTACAATGAGCAGTTCTTC
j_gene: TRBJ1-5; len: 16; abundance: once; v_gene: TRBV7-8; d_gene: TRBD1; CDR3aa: CASSADRGRANQPQHF; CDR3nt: TGTGCCAGCAGCGCGGACAGGGGGCGAGCGAATCAGCCCCAGCATTTT
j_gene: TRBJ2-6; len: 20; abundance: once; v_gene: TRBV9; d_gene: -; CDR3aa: CASSVRQGHLPTSGANVLTF; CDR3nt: TGTGCCAGCAGCGTTCGGCAGGGCCACCTACCGACCTCTGGGGCCAACGTCCTGACTTTC